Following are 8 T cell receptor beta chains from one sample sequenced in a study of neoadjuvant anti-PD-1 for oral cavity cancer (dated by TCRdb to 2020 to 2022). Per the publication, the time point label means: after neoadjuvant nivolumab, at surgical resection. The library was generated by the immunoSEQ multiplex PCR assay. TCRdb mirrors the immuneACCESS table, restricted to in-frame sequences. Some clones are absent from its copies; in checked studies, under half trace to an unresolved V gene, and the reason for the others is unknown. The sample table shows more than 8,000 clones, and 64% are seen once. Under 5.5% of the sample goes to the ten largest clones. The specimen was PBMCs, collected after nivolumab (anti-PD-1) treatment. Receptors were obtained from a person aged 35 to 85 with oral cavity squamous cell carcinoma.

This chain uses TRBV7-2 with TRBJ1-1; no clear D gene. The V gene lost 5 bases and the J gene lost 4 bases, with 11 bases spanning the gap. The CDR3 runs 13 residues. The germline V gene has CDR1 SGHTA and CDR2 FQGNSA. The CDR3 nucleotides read TGTGCCAGCAGCATAACCCCACGCACTGAAGCTTTCTTT. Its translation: CASSITPRTEAFF.

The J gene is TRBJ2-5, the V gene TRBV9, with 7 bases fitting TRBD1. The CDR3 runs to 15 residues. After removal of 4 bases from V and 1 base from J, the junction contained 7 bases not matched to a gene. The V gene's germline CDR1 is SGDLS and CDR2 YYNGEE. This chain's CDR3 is CASSPPGQPQETQYF. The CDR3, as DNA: TGTGCCAGCAGCCCCCCGGGACAGCCCCAAGAGACCCAGTACTTC.

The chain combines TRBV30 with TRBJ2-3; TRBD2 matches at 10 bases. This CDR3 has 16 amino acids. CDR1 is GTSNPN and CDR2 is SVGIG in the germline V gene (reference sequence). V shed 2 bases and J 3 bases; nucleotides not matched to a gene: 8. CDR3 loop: CAWSPGTSVSTDTQYF. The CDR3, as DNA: TGTGCCTGGAGTCCCGGGACTAGCGTGAGTACAGATACGCAGTATTTT. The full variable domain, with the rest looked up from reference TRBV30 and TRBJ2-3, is SQTIHQWPATLVQPVGSPLSLECTVEGTSNPNLYWYRQAAGRGLQLLFYSVGIGQISSEVPQNLSASRPQDRQFILSSKKLLLSDSGFYLCAWSPGTSVSTDTQYFGPGTRLTVL.

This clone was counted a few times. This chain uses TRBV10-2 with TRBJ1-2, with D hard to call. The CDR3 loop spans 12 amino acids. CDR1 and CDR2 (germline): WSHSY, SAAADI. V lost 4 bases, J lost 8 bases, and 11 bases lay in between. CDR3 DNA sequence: TGCGCCAGCAGTGGTCAGACTATGGGCTACACCTTC. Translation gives CASSGQTMGYTF.

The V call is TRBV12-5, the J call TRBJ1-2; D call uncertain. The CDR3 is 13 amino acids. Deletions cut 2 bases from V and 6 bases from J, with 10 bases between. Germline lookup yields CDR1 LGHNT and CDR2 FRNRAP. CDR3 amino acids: CASGLWPLDGYTF. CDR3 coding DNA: TGTGCTAGTGGTTTGTGGCCCCTGGATGGCTACACCTTC.

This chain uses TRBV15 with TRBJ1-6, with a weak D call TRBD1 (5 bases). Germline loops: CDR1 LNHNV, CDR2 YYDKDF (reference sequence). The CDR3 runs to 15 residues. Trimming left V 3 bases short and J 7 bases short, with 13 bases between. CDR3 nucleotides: TGTGCCACCAGCAGCGGGGCGCTGGGAAATTCACCCCTCCACTTT. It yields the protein CATSSGALGNSPLHF.

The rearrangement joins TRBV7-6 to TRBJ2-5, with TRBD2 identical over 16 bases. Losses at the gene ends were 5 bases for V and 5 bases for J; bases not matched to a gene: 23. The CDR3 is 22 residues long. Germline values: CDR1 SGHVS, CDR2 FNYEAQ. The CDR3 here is CASSRKPAGTSGGVYLDETQYF. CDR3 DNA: TGTGCCAGCAGCCGTAAACCCGCCGGGACTAGCGGGGGGGTATACCTTGACGAGACCCAGTACTTC.

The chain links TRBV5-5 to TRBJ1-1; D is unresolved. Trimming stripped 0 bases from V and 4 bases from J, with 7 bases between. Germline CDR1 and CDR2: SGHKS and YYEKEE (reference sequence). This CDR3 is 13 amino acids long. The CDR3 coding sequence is TGTGCCAGCAGCTTGGCGGAGGTCACTGAAGCTTTCTTT. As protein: CASSLAEVTEAFF.